This T cell receptor beta chain comes out of a study of blood T cell repertoires in COVID-19. Per the original methods: Scientists estimated how many nucleated cells there were by amplifying reference gene primers. Profiled with immunoSEQ multiplex PCR; TCRdb holds only in-frame clones, not every one. V and J calls plus clone size are reproduced from that table; the DNA served to infer D and trimming. This table holds 250,000 or so clones, about 80% found once. There are 15 residues in the CDR3. The germline V gene has CDR1 SGHAT and CDR2 FQNNGV. V lost 3 bases and J lost 6; bases outside the gene matches: 10.

The TCR comes from a man in his 60s who had recovered from COVID-19. Sequencing was done on a sample of PBMCs or T cells enriched from blood (not recorded which). V gene TRBV11-2 combines with J gene TRBJ2-7; 8 nucleotides line up with TRBD2. The CDR3 reads CASSFVTGGPSEQYF. The CDR3 DNA follows: TGTGCCAGCAGCTTCGTTACGGGGGGGCCGTCCGAGCAGTACTTC.